The 12 T cell receptor beta chains presented below share a single source sample, sequenced in a study of blood T cell repertoires in COVID-19. Produced via immunoSEQ multiplex PCR; TCRdb's table is partial and in-frame only. Altogether around 300,000 clones are present, roughly 87% being singletons, with the ten largest covering just under 9.5%. Sequencing used peripheral blood. The receptors here all came from a man between 18 and 29 years old with active or convalescent COVID-19.

The rearrangement uses TRBV2 and TRBJ2-5, with a tentative D call TRBD1 (6 bases). Germline values: CDR1 SNHLY, CDR2 FYNNEI. This CDR3 region has 14 residues. The V end was cut by 3 bases, the J end by 1 base, with 9 bases between. The CDR3 nucleotides are TGTGCCAGCAGTGAGTGGACAGCCCAAGAGACCCAGTACTTC. Amino acids: CASSEWTAQETQYF.

The chain couples TRBV5-4 to TRBJ2-1; tentative D call: TRBD2 (5 bases). Trimming left V 4 bases short and J 6 bases short, with 32 bases between. The germline V gene has CDR1 SGHNT and CDR2 YYREEE (reference sequence). This CDR3 has 20 amino acids. The CDR3 protein is CASSAPMGSEGLPQTNEQFF. CDR3 bases: TGTGCCAGCAGCGCCCCAATGGGAAGTGAGGGTCTGCCCCAAACCAATGAGCAGTTCTTC. Based on the CDR3 plus reference TRBV5-4 and TRBJ2-1, the full variable domain is ETGVTQSPTHLIKTRGQQVTLRCSSQSGHNTVSWYQQALGQGPQFIFQYYREEENGRGNFPPRFSGLQFPNYSSELNVNALELDDSALYLCASSAPMGSEGLPQTNEQFFGPGTRLTVL.

This chain joins TRBV28 and TRBJ2-1; D might be TRBD2 (5 bases). The germline gives CDR1 MDHEN, CDR2 SYDVKM. The V gene lost 5 bases and the J gene lost 4 bases, with 12 bases spanning the gap. This CDR3 spans 14 amino acids. CDR3 loop: CASSASGGYNEQFF. DNA for the CDR3: TGTGCCAGCAGTGCGTCCGGAGGATACAATGAGCAGTTCTTC.

The chain joins TRBV11-2 to TRBJ2-7; TRBD1 matches 9 bases. Trimming at V came to 5 bases and at J to 3 bases, leaving 11 bases not matched to a gene. Germline V gene data show CDR1 as SGHAT and CDR2 as FQNNGV. The CDR3 consists of 16 residues. As DNA, the CDR3 is TGTGCCAGCAGCCCCTTTAAGGGACAGGGATTCTACGAGCAGTACTTC. Amino acid sequence: CASSPFKGQGFYEQYF.

The chain recombines TRBV27 with TRBJ2-1; 10 bases align to TRBD2. This CDR3 is 15 amino acids long. Germline V CDR1 and CDR2: MNHEY, SMNVEV (reference sequence). With 7 bases clipped from V and 1 base from J, the junction kept 4 bases outside the gene matches. The CDR3 bases are TGTGCCAGCACATTACTAGCGGGGTCCTACAATGAGCAGTTCTTC. This sequence encodes CASTLLAGSYNEQFF.

The V and J genes are TRBV6-5 and TRBJ1-4, with 7 bases matching TRBD1. Germline assignment: CDR1 MNHEY and CDR2 SVGAGI. J gave up 4 bases and V 4 bases, and 6 bases lay outside the gene matches. The CDR3 is 15 residues long. As DNA, the CDR3 is TGTGCCAGCAGTTCATGGGACAGTGTTAATGAAAAACTGTTTTTT. Protein product: CASSSWDSVNEKLFF.

The rearrangement joins TRBV11-2 to TRBJ1-2; 7 bases fit TRBD1. Trimming at V came to 1 base and at J to 7 bases, leaving 3 bases not matched to a gene. The length of the CDR3 is 13 residues. Germline-derived CDR1 and CDR2 are SGHAT and FQNNGV. The CDR3 sequence: CASSLGAGGGYTF. CDR3 DNA sequence: TGTGCCAGCAGCTTAGGGGCAGGGGGTGGCTACACCTTC.

The chain joins TRBV19 to TRBJ2-7, with D perhaps matching TRBD1 (6 bases). This CDR3 has 14 residues. Germline CDR1 reads LNHDA; CDR2 reads SQIVND (reference sequence). V shed 4 bases and J shed 1 base, with 11 bases lying between them. DNA of the CDR3: TGTGCCAGTAGTACTAGGACAGAGTCCTACGAGCAGTACTTC. Residues: CASSTRTESYEQYF.

The chain combines TRBV18 with TRBJ2-7, with 8 bases aligning to TRBD1. Germline loops: CDR1 KGHSH, CDR2 LQKENI. CDR3 size: 14 residues. With 6 bases clipped from V and 2 bases from J, the junction kept 6 bases outside the gene matches. This chain's CDR3 is CASSPTGAAYEQYF. The CDR3 DNA reads as TGTGCCAGCTCCCCGACAGGGGCCGCCTACGAGCAGTACTTC.

The count of this clone is one. The gene calls are TRBV2 and TRBJ2-3; 10 bases align to TRBD2. The germline gives CDR1 SNHLY, CDR2 FYNNEI. This CDR3 contains 17 residues. V was clipped by 3 bases and J by 2 bases; unmatched bases: 8. CDR3 amino acids: CASSDLGLAAITDTQYF. The DNA of the CDR3 is TGTGCCAGCAGTGACCTAGGACTAGCGGCGATCACAGATACGCAGTATTTT.

The chain joins TRBV27 to TRBJ1-2; 8 bases are a match to TRBD1. Germline-derived CDR1 and CDR2 are MNHEY and SMNVEV (reference sequence). This CDR3 has 13 amino acids. The V segment lost 9 bases and the J segment 6 bases; nucleotides outside the gene matches: 9. For the CDR3, the DNA is TGTGCCAGTGGGGACAGGATGAAGAATGGCTACACCTTC. This encodes CASGDRMKNGYTF.

V and J are TRBV3-1 (or the pseudogene TRBV3-2) and TRBJ1-4; unclear D gene. V gave up 4 bases and J gave up 2 bases, with 11 bases separating them. The CDR3 contains 15 residues. Germline V gene lookup returns CDR1 LGHDT and CDR2 YNNKEL (reference sequence). The CDR3 nucleotides are TGTGCCAGCAGCCGACACGGACTGACTAATGAAAAACTGTTTTTT. It is translated as CASSRHGLTNEKLFF.